This TCR beta chain was captured in a study of radiation and T cells in renal cell carcinoma. Sample time point: blood 4 weeks post-SBRT, at nephrectomy. Treatment denoted: 15 Gy SBRT to primary tumor, nephrectomy 4 weeks later. After SBRT, blood was collected at 2 and 4 weeks, plus baseline. Method: immunoSEQ multiplex PCR; TCRdb's copy keeps in-frame clones and lacks some. The sample holds some 97,000 clones; 70% to 85% are singletons and the top ten take around 7.7%. Findings of the study overall: From baseline, blood top tumor clonotypes peaked at 2 weeks post-radiation. Without pretreatment biopsies, baseline tumor clonotype presence was undetermined.

As concerns this clone: Its antigen is unidentified.

CDR1 is SGHTA, CDR2 FQGNSA, per germline. CDR3 length equals 16 residues. Trimming stripped 1 base from V and 2 bases from J, with 11 bases between. The specimen was blood, collected from a patient whose treatment included radiotherapy and nephrectomy. The source of this sequence is a man aged 55 to 70 with renal cell carcinoma. The V call is TRBV7-2, the J call TRBJ2-2; tentative D call: TRBD2 (6 bases). The CDR3: CASSLGLATNTGELFF. The CDR3 DNA reads TGTGCCAGCAGCTTAGGGCTAGCGACTAACACCGGGGAGCTGTTTTTT.